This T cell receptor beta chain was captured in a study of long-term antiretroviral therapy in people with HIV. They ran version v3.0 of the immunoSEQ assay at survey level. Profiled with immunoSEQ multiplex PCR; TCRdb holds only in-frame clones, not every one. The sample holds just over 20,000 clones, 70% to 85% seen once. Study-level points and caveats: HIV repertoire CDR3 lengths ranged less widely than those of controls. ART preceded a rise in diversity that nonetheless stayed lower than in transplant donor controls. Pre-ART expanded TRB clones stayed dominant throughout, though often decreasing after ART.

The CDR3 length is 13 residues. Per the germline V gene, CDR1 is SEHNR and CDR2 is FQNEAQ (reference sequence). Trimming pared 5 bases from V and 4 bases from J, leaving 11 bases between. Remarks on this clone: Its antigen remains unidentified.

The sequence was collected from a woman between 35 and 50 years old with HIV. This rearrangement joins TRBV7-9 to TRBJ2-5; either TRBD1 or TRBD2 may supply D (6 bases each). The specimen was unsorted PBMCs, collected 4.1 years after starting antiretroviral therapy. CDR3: CASSPGGGETQYF. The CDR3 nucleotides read TGTGCCAGCAGCCCCGGGGGCGGAGAGACCCAGTACTTC.